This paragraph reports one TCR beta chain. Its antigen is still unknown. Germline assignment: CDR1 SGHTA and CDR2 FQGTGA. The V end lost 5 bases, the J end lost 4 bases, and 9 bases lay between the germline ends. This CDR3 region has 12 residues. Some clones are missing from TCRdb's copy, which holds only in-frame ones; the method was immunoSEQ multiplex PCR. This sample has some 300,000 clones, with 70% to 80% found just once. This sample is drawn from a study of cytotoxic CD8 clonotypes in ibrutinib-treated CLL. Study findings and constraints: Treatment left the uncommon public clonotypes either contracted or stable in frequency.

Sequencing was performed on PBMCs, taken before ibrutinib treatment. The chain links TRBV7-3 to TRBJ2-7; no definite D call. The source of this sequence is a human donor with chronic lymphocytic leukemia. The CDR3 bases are TGTGCCAGCAGCCGGCCCGGATACGAGCAGTACTTC. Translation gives CASSRPGYEQYF.